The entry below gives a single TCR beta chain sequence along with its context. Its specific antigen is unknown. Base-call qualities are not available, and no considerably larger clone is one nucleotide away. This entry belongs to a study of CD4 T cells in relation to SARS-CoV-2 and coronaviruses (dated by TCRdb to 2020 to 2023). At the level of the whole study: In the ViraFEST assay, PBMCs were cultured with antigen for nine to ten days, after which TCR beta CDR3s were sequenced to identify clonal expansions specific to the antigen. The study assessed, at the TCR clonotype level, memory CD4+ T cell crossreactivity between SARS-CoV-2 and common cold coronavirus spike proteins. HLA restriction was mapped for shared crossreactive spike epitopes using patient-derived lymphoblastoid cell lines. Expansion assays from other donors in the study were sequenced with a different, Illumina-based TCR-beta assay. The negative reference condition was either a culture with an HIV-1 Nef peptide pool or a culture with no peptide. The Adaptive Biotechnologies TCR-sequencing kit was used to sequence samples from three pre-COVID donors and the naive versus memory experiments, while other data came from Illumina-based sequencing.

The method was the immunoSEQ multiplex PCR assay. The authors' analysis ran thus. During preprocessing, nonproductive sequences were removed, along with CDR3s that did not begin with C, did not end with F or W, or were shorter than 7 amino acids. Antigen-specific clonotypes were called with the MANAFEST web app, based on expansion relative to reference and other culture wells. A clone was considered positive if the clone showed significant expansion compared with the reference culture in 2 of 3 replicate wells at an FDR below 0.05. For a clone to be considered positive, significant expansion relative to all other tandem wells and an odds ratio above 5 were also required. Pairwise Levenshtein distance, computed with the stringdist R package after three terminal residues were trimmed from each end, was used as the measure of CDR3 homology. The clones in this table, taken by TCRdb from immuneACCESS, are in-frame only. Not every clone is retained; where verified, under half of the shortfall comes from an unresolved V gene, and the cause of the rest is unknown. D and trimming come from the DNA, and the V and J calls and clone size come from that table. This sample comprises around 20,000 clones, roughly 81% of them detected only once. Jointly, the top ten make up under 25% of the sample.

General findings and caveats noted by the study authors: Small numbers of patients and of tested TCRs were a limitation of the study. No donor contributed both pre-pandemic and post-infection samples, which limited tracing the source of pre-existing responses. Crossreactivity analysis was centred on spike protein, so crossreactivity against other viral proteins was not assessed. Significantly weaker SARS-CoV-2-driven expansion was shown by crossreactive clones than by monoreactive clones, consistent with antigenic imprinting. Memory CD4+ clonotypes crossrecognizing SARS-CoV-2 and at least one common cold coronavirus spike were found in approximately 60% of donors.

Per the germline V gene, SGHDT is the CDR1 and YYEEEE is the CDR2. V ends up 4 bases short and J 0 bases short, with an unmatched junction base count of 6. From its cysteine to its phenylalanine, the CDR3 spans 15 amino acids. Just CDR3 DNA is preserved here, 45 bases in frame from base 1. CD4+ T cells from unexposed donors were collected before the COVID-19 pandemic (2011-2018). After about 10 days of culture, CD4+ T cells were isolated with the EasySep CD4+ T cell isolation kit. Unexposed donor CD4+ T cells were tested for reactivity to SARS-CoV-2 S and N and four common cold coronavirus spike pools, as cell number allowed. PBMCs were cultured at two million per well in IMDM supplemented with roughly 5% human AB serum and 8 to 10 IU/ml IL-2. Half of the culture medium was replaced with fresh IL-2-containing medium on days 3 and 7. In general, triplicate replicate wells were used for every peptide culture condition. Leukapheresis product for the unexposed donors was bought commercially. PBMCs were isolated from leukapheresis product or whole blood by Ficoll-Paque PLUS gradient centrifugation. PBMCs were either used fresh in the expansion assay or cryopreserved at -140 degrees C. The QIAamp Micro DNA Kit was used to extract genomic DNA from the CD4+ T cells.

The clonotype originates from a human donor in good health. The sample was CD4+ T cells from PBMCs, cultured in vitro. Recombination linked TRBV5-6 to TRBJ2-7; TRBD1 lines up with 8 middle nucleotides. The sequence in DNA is TGTGCCAGCAGCCCCACCGGGACAGGCTCCTACGAGCAGTACTTC. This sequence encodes CASSPTGTGSYEQYF.